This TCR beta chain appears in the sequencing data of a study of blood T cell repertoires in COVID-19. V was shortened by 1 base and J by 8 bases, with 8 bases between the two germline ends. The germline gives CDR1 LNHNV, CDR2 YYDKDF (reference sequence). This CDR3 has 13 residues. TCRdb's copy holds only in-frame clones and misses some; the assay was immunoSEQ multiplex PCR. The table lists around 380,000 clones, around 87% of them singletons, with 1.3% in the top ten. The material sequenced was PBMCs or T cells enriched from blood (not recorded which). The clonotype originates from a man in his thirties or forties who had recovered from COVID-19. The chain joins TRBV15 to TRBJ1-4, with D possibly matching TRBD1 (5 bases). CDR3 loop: CATSRGEGEKLFF. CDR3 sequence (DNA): TGTGCCACCAGCAGAGGGGAGGGGGAAAAACTGTTTTTT.